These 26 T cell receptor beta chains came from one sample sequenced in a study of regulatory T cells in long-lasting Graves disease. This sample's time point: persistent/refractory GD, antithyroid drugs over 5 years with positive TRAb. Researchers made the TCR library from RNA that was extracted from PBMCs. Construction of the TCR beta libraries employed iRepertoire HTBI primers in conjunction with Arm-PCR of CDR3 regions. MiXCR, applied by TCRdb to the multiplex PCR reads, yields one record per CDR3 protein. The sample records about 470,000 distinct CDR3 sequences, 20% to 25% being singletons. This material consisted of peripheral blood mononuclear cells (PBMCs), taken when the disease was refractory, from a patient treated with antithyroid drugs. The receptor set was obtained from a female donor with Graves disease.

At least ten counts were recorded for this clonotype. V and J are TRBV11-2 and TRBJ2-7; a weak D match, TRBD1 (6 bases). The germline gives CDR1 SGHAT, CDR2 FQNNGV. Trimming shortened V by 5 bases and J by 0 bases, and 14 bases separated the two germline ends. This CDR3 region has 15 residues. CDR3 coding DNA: TGTGCCAGCAGCGACGCAACAGGGACCTCCTACGAGCAGTACTTC. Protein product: CASSDATGTSYEQYF.

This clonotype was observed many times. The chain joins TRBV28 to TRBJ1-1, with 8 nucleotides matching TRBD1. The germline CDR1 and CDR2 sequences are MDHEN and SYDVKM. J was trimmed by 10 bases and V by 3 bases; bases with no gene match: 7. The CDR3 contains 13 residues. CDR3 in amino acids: CASSFPGQGAAFF. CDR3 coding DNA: TGTGCCAGCAGTTTTCCCGGACAGGGAGCAGCTTTCTTT.

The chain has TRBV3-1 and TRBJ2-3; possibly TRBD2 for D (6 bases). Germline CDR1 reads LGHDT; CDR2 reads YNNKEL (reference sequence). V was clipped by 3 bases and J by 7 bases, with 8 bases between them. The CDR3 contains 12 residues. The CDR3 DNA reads TGTGCCAGCAGCCAGGGGGGAAATACGCAGTATTTT. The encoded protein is CASSQGGNTQYF.

CDR3 DNA: TGTGCCAGCAGCGTAGGGACGGCGAACACCGGGGAGCTGTTTTTT. Amino acids: CASSVGTANTGELFF. The rearrangement links TRBV9 to TRBJ2-2; D gene ambiguous. The germline gives CDR1 SGDLS, CDR2 YYNGEE. The CDR3 is made up of 15 amino acids. V was shortened by 0 bases and J by 0 bases, with 6 bases between the two germline ends.

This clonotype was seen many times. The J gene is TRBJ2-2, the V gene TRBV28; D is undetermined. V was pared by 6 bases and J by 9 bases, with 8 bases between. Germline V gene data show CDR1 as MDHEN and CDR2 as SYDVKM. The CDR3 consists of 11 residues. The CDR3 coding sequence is TGTGCCAGCAGCCTTACGAGGGAGCTGTTTTTT. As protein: CASSLTRELFF. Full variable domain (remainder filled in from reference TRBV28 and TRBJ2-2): DVKVTQSSRYLVKRTGEKVFLECVQDMDHENMFWYRQDPGLGLRLIYFSYDVKMKEKGDIPEGYSVSREKKERFSLILESASTNQTSMYLCASSLTRELFFGEGSRLTVL.

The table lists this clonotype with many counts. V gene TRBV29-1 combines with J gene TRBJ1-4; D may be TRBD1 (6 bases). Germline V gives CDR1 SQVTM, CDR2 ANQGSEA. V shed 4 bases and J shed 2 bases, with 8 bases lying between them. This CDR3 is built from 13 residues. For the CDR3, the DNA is TGCAGCGTTGTGGACAGCACTAATGAAAAACTGTTTTTT. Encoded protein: CSVVDSTNEKLFF.

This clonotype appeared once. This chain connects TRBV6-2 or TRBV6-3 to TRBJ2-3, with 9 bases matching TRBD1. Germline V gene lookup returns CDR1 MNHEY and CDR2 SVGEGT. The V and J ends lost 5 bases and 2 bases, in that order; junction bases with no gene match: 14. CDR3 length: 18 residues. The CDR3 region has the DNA TGTGCCAGCAGTGAAGCTAAGCCCGGGACAGGGCTCACAGATACGCAGTATTTT. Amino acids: CASSEAKPGTGLTDTQYF.

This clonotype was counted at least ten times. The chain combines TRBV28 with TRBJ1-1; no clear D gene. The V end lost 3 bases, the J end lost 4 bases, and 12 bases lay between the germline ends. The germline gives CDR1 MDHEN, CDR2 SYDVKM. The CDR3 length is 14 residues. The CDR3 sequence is CASSLGQVGTEAFF. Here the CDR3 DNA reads TGTGCCAGCAGTTTGGGTCAAGTCGGCACTGAAGCTTTCTTT.

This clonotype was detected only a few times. The DNA of the CDR3 is TGCAGCGTTCCTAGCGGGATGGGGGAGCAGTACTTC. Translated, it gives CSVPSGMGEQYF. The chain combines TRBV29-1 with TRBJ2-7; 9 positions match TRBD2. CDR1 is SQVTM and CDR2 is ANQGSEA in the germline V gene. The CDR3 sequence is 12 residues long. V shed 5 bases, J shed 7 bases, and the junction held 6 bases outside the gene matches.

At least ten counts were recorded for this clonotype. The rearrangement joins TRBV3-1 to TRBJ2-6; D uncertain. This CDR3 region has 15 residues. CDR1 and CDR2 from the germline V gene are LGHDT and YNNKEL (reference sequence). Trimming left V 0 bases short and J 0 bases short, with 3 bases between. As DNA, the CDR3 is TGTGCCAGCAGCCAAGACAGCTCTGGGGCCAACGTCCTGACTTTC. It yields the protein CASSQDSSGANVLTF.

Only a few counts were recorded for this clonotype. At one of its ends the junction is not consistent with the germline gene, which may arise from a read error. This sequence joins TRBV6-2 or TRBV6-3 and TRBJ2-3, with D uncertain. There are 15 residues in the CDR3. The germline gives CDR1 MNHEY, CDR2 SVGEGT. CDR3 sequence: CVSSERHRAADTQYF. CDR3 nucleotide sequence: TGTGTCAGCAGTGAAAGGCATAGGGCAGCAGATACGCAGTATTTT.

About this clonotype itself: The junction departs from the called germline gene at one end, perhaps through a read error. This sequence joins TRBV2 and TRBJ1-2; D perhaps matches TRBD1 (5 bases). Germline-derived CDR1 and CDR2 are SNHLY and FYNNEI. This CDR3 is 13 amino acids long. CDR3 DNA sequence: TGTGCCGGCAGTGAGGGGTTCTTATATGGCTACACCTTC. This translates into CAGSEGFLYGYTF.

The CDR3: CASSGRDGNTIYF. The CDR3 DNA reads as TGTGCCAGCAGCGGGCGAGATGGAAACACCATATATTTT. V gene TRBV6-1 combines with J gene TRBJ1-3, with D unresolved. Germline V CDR1 and CDR2: MNHNS, SASEGT. V lost 6 bases and J 3 bases, leaving 9 bases between the germline ends. The CDR3 runs 13 residues.

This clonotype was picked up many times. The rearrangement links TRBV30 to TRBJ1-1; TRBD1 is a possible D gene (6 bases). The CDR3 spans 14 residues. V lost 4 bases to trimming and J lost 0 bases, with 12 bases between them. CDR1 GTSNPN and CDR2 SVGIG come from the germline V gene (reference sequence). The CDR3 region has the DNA TGTGCCTGGAAACTAGGACAGATGAACACTGAAGCTTTCTTT. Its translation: CAWKLGQMNTEAFF.

The CDR3 sequence is CASSWDRGLDTQYF. The DNA for the CDR3 is TGTGCCAGCAGTTGGGACAGGGGGCTGGATACGCAGTATTTT. This rearrangement joins TRBV12-3 or TRBV12-4 to TRBJ2-3; 12 bases map to TRBD1. With V trimmed by 4 bases and J by 6 bases, 2 bases remained unmatched. The CDR3 is made up of 14 amino acids.

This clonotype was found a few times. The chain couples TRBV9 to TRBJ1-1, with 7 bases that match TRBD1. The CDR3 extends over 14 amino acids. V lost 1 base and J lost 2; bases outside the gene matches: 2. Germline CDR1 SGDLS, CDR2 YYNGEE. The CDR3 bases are TGTGCCAGCAGCGTACAGGGGGTTAACACTGAAGCTTTCTTT. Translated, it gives CASSVQGVNTEAFF.

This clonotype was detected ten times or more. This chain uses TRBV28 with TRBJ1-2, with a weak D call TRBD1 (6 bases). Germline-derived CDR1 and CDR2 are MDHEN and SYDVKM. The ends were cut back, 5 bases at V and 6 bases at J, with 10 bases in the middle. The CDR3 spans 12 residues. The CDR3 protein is CASSGGADGYTF. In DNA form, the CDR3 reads TGTGCCAGCAGTGGGGGGGCGGATGGCTACACCTTC.

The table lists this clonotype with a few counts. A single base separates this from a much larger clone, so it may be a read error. CDR3 sequence (DNA): TGTGCCAGCAGACTGACAGTTCAAGAGACCCAGTACTTC. Translating it yields CASRLTVQETQYF. The chain recombines TRBV11-2 with TRBJ2-5, with D possibly matching TRBD1 (5 bases). Germline CDR1 is SGHAT and CDR2 is FQNNGV. The CDR3 extends over 13 amino acids. V dropped 6 bases and J dropped 2 bases, with 10 bases sitting between them.

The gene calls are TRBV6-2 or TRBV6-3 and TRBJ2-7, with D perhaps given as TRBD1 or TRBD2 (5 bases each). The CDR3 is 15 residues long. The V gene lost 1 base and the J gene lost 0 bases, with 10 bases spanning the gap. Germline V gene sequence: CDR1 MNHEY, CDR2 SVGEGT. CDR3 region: CASSYWAGSSYEQYF. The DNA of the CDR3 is TGTGCCAGCAGTTACTGGGCAGGGAGCTCCTACGAGCAGTACTTC.

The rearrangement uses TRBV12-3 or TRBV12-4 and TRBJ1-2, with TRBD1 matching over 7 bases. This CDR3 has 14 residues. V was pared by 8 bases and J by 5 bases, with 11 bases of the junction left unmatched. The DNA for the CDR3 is TGTGCCAGCTCCCGGCAGCACAGGGGATATGGCTACACCTTC. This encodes CASSRQHRGYGYTF.

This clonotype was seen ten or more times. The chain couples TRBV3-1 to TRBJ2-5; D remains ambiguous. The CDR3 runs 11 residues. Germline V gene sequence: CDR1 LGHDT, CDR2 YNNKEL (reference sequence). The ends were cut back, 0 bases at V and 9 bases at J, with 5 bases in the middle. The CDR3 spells CASSQENAQYF. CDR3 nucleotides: TGTGCCAGCAGCCAAGAGAACGCCCAGTACTTC.

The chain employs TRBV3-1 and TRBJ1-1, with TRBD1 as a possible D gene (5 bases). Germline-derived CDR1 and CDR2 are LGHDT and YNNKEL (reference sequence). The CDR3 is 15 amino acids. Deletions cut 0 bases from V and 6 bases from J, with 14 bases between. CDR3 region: CASSQEWGGGSEAFF. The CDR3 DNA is TGTGCCAGCAGCCAAGAATGGGGGGGAGGGTCTGAAGCTTTCTTT.

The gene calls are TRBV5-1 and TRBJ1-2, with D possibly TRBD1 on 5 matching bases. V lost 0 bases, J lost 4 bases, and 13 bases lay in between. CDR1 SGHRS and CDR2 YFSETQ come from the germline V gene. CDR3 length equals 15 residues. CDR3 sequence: CASSLDQSRGYGYTF. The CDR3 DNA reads TGCGCCAGCAGCTTGGATCAGTCGAGGGGCTATGGCTACACCTTC. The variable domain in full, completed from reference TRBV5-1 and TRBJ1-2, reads KAGVTQTPRYLIKTRGQQVTLSCSPISGHRSVSWYQQTPGQGLQFLFEYFSETQRNKGNFPGRFSGRQFSNSRSEMNVSTLELGDSALYLCASSLDQSRGYGYTFGSGTRLTVV.

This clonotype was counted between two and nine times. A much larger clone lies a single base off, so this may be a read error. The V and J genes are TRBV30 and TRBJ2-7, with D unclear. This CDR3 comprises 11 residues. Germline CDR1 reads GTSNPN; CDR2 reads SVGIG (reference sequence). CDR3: CAWSESCEQYF. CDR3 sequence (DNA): TGTGCCTGGAGTGAGTCCTGCGAGCAGTACTTC.

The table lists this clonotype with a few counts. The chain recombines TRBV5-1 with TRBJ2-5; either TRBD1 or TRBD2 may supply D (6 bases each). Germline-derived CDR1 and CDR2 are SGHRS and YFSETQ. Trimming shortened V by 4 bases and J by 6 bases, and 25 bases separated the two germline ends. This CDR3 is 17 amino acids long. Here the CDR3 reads CASSLGDVIGGRKTQYF. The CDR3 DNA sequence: TGCGCCAGCAGCCTCGGGGATGTGATTGGGGGGCGAAAGACCCAGTACTTC.

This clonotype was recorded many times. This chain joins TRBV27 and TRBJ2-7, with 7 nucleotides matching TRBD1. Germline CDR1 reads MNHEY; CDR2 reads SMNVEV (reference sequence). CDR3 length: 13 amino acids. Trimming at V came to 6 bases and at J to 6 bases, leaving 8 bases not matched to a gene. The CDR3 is CASSRLTGSEQYF. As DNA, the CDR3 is TGTGCCAGCAGCAGATTGACAGGGTCCGAGCAGTACTTC.